This T cell receptor (beta chain) was sequenced in a study of siplizumab effects on memory and regulatory T cells. The study, taken as a whole, reports: The majority of clones, roughly 75-97% of proliferating CD4+ or CD8+ clones, lacked an assignable naive or memory phenotype. The mapping of alloreactive clones to unstimulated subsets covered only a minor fraction of them.

TCR templates numbering about 10^5 were assayed per sample. Sequencing was performed with immunoSEQ multiplex PCR; in TCRdb, only in-frame clones are kept and a portion is missing. The table lists around 86,000 clones, 94% of them singletons. Details on this clone: Its antigen is not known.

Trimming left V 4 bases short and J 4 bases short, with 21 bases between. This CDR3 is built from 17 residues. From germline, CDR1 is SGHNT and CDR2 YYREEE (reference sequence). This chain joins TRBV5-4 and TRBJ1-3, with a possible D match to TRBD1 (5 bases). The source material was non-Treg CD4+ T cells sorted from blood. The receptor's source is a human donor in good health. The CDR3 bases are TGTGCCAGCAGCCGGGTTGTGGGGACCTCAGTCGGAAACACCATATATTTT. The encoded protein is CASSRVVGTSVGNTIYF.